This T cell receptor (beta chain) came from a study of shared clonotypes between healthy human individuals. Study as a whole: The study drew on a couple of women and a few men aged 18 to 49 as donors. Study results and caveats: Represented diversity (both genetic and exposure-history) was limited by the small number of donors.

The CDR3 spans 14 residues. Trimming left V 5 bases short and J 0 bases short, with 7 bases between. The germline gives CDR1 SGHVS, CDR2 FQNEAQ. As concerns this clone: Its antigen is not identified.

On sorted subsets, replicate PCRs used approximately 190 ng DNA, or about 30,000 T cell genomes. Some clones are missing from TCRdb's copy, which holds only in-frame ones; the method was immunoSEQ multiplex PCR. The profile covers approximately 720,000 clones, with roughly 94% appearing a single time and roughly 22% taken by the ten largest. Positive CCR7 selection of CD45RO-negative cells yielded the naive CD8 cells, and terminally differentiated effector memory CD45RA+ cells were excluded. The chain has TRBV7-8 and TRBJ2-2; no definite D call. This TCR was recovered from a man younger than 40 in good health. Source material: naive CD8+ T cells sorted from blood. This CDR3 is CASSAASNTGELFF. The CDR3 bases are TGTGCCAGCAGCGCGGCGTCGAACACCGGGGAGCTGTTTTTT.